The source of this TCR beta chain is a study of early T cells in non-severe SARS-CoV-2 infection. On the study more broadly: Chains from this unsorted whole-blood bulk RNA could not be paired.

TCRdb re-analysed the 5' RACE reads in MiXCR, keeping a single row per CDR3 protein. In the table there are about 44,000 distinct CDR3 sequences, about 25% of which are singletons. This TCR was recovered from an adult who was a healthcare worker with PCR-confirmed SARS-CoV-2 infection or an uninfected control (not recorded which). Here the sequenced sample was whole blood, taken at baseline.

In DNA, the CDR3 is TGTGCCAGCAGTTACACCAACACAGATACGCAGTATTTT. Protein sequence: CASSYTNTDTQYF. The V call is TRBV27, the J call TRBJ2-3; D unclear. Trimming left V 4 bases short and J 2 bases short, with 7 bases between. There are 13 residues in the CDR3. Germline CDR1 is MNHEY and CDR2 is SMNVEV (reference sequence).